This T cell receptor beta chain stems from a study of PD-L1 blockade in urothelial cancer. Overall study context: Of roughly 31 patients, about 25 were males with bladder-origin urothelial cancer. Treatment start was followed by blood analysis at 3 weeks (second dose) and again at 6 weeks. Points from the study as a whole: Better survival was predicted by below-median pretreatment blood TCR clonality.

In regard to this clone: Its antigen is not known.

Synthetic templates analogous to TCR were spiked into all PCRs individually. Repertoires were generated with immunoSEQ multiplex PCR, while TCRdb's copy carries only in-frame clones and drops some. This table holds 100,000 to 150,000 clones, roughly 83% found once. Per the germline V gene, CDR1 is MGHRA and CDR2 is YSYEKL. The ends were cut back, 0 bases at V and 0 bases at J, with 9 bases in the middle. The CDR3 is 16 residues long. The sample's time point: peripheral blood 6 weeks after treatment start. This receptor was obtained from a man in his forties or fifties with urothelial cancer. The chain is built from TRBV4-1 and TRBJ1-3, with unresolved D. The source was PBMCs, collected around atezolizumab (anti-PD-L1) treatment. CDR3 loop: CASSQDGVSSGNTIYF. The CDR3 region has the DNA TGCGCCAGCAGCCAAGATGGAGTGAGCTCTGGAAACACCATATATTTT.